This TCR beta chain was profiled in a study of T cell clonality in common variable immunodeficiency. The germline V gene encodes CDR1 MNHEY and CDR2 SMNVEV (reference sequence). This CDR3 is 12 amino acids long. Trimming left V 8 bases short and J 6 bases short, with 14 bases between. The repertoire was sequenced with immunoSEQ multiplex PCR; TCRdb's copy has only in-frame clones and lacks some. The sample shows roughly 60,000 clones, none of them appearing just once. Caucasian heritage predominated among both patients and controls. On this clone: Read coverage stops 3 residues before the CDR3 terminus; the germline J gene supplies the remainder.

The genes are TRBV27 and TRBJ2-7; D might be TRBD1 (6 bases). This clonotype was obtained from a person aged 18-70 years in good health. The source material was peripheral blood mononuclear cells. The CDR3: CASRTGSGEQYF. The CDR3 DNA, read in part, is TGTGCCAGCCGAACAGGGTCTGGCGAG.